This TCR beta chain stems from a study of technical replicates of blood from several donors. V lost 0 bases, J lost 10 bases, and 8 bases stayed unmatched. The CDR3 spans 15 residues. The germline V gene encodes CDR1 LGHNA and CDR2 YSLEER. The method was immunoSEQ multiplex PCR; TCRdb's version includes in-frame clones alone and lacks a portion of them. The sample has 60,000 to 65,000 clones, approximately 86% seen once. This clone was found many times. The specimen was PBMCs. This clonotype originated in a human donor in good health. Some clones in this sample may be carry-over from other donors' samples. This rearrangement joins TRBV4-3 to TRBJ2-3; TRBD2 aligns across 9 bases. CDR3 sequence: CASSQDRGSGSAQYF. Here the CDR3 DNA reads TGCGCCAGCAGCCAAGATCGAGGTAGCGGGAGCGCGCAGTATTTT.